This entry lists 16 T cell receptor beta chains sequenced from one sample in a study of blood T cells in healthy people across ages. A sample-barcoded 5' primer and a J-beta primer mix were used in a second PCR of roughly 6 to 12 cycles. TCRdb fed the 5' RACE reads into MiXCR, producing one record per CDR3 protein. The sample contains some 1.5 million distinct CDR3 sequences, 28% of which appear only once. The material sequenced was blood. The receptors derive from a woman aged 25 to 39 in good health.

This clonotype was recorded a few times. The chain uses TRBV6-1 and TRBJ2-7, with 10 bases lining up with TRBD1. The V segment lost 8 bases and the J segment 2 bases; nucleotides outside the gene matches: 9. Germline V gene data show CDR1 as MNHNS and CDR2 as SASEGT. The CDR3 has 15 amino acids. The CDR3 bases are TGTGCCAGCCTGGGCCGGGACAGGGGCACCTACGAGCAGTACTTC. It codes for CASLGRDRGTYEQYF.

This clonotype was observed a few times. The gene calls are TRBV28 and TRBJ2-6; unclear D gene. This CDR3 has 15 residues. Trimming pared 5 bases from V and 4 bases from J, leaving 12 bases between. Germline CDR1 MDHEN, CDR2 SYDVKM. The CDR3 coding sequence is TGTGCCAGCAGTCGGACGGCCACCGGGGCCAACGTCCTGACTTTC. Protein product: CASSRTATGANVLTF.

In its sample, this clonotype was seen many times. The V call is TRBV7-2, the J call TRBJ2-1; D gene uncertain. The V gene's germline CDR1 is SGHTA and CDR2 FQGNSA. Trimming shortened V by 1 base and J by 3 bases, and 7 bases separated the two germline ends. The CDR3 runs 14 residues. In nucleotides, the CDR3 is TGTGCCAGCAGCTTAGGGTTCGTCTACAATGAGCAGTTCTTC. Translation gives CASSLGFVYNEQFF.

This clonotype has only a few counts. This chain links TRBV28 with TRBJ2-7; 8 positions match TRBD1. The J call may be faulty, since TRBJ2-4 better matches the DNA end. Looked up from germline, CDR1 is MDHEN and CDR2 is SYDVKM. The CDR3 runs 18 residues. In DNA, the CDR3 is TGTGCCAGCAGTTATGGATCCCTCGGGACAGGCCAAGGAGGCATTCAGTACTTC. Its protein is CASSYGSLGTGQGGIQYF.

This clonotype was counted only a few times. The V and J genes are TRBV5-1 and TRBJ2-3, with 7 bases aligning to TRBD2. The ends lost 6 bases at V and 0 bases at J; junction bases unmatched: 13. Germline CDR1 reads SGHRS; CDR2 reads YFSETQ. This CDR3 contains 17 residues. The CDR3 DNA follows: TGCGCCAGCAAAGCCCGAAGGGGAGGGCAAAGCACAGATACGCAGTATTTT. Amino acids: CASKARRGGQSTDTQYF.

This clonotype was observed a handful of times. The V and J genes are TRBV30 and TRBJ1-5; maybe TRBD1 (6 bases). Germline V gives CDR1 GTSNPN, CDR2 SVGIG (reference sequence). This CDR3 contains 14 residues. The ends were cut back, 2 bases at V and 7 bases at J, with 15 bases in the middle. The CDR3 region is CAWSKGLGGQPQHF. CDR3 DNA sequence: TGTGCCTGGAGTAAGGGGCTGGGGGGCCAGCCCCAGCATTTT.

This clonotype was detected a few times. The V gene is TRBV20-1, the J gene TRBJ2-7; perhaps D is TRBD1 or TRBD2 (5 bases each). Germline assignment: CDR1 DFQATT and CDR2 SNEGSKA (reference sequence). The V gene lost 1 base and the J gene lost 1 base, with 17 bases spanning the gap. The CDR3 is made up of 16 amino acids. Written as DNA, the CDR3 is TGCAGTGCTAGAGTCCTCAGGGAGAGGGAGTCCTACGAGCAGTACTTC. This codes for CSARVLRERESYEQYF.

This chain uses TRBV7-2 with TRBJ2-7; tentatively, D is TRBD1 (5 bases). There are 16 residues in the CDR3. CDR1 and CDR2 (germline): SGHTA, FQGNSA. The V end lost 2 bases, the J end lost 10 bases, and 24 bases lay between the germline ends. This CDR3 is CASSLNVGQGREPQYF. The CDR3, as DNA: TGTGCCAGCAGCTTAAATGTCGGCCAGGGTAGAGAGCCCCAGTACTTC. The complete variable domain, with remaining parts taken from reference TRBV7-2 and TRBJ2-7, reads GAGVSQSPSNKVTEKGKDVELRCDPISGHTALYWYRQSLGQGLEFLIYFQGNSAPDKSGLPSDRFSAERTGGSVSTLTIQRTQQEDSAVYLCASSLNVGQGREPQYFGPGTRLTVT.

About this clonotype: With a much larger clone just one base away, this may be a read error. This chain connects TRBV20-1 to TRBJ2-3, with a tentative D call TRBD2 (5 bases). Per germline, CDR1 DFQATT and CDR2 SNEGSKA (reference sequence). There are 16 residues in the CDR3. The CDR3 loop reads CSARVRSSGYTVTQYF. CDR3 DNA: TGCAGTGCTAGAGTCCGATCCAGCGGCTACACAGTTACGCAGTATTTT.

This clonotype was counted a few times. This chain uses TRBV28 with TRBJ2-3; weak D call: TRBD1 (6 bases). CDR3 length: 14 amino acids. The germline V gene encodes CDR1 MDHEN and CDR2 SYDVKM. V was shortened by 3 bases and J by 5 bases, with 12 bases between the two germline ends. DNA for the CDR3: TGTGCCAGCAGTTTCGGGCAGGGGAGAGATACGCAGTATTTT. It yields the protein CASSFGQGRDTQYF.

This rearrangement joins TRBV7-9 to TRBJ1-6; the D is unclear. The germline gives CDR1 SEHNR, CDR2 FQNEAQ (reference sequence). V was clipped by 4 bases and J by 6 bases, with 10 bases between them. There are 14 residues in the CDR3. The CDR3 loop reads CASSSEGPNSPLHF. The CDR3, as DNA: TGTGCCAGCAGCTCAGAGGGTCCTAATTCACCCCTCCACTTT.

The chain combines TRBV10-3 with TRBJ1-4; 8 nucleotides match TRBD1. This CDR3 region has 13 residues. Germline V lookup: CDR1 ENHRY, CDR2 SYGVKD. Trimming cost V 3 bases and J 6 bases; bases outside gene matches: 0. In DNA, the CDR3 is TGTGCCATCAGTGACAGGGGGCATGAAAAACTGTTTTTT. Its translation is CAISDRGHEKLFF.

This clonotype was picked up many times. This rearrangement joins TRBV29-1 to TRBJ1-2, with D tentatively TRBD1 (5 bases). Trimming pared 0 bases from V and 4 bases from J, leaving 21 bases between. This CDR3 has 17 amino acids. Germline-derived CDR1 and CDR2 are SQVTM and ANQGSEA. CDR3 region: CSVEEGGTDASGYGYTF. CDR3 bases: TGCAGCGTTGAAGAAGGAGGGACGGACGCCTCCGGCTATGGCTACACCTTC.

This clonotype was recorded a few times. The CDR3 is CASSRGHSYEQYF. In DNA, the CDR3 is TGTGCCAGCTCCAGGGGGCACTCCTACGAGCAGTACTTC. The gene calls are TRBV12-3 or TRBV12-4 and TRBJ2-7; TRBD1 matches 8 bases. Unmatched junction bases numbered 3, after V lost 8 bases and J lost 0 bases. The CDR3 is made up of 13 amino acids.

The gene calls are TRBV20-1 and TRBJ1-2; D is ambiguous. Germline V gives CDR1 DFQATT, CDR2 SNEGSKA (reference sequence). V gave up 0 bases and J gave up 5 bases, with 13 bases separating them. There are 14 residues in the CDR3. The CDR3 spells CSARDGPGFYGYTF. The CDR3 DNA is TGCAGTGCTAGAGACGGACCGGGATTTTATGGCTACACCTTC.

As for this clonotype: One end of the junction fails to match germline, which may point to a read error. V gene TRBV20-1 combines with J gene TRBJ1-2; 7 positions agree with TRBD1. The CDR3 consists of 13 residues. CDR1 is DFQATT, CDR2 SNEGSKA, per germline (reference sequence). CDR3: CSAHRQGLYGHTF. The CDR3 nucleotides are TGCAGTGCTCATAGACAGGGCCTGTATGGCCACACCTTC.